These T cell receptor beta chains were read from a single sample in a study of metastatic and nonmetastatic thyroid tumors. TCRdb re-clonotyped the PCR reads through MiXCR. The table records over 25,000 clones, 4% to 5% of them present only once. The material sequenced was blood. Receptors were obtained from a female donor with papillary thyroid cancer or a benign thyroid nodule (not recorded which). Some clones in this sample may be carry-over from other donors' samples. CDR3s include the opening cysteine and the closing phenylalanine or tryptophan. The D gene is left open where the match is weak. Expanded clones get a size class; other rows say once, few or many, or leave the size out.

V gene	J gene	D gene	clone size	CDR3 DNA	CDR3 protein
TRBV6-2/TRBV6-3	TRBJ2-7	TRBD1	few	TGTGCCAGCAGTACTGGGACAGGGAGAAACGAGCAGTACTTC	CASSTGTGRNEQYF
TRBV6-1	TRBJ2-2	.	.	TGTGCCAGCAGTGCCCGACTAGGGCAGAACACCGGGGAGCTGTTTTTT	CASSARLGQNTGELFF
TRBV15	TRBJ1-2	TRBD1	.	TGTGCCAGCAGCTGGGACAGGGGTAACTATGGCTACACCTTC	CASSWDRGNYGYTF
TRBV28	TRBJ2-7	.	.	TGTGCCAGCAGTTTGGCAAATTCCTACGAGCAGTACTTC	CASSLANSYEQYF
TRBV7-2	TRBJ1-4	TRBD1	many	TGTGCCAGCAGGCAGAGTAGGGGGCTGAGAACTAATGAAAAACTGTTTTTT	CASRQSRGLRTNEKLFF
TRBV6-1	TRBJ2-7	TRBD1	.	TGTGCCAGCACGGCGGCAGTGGGACAGCGAGAGCAGTACTTC	CASTAAVGQREQYF
TRBV11-2	TRBJ2-5	TRBD2	.	TGTGCCAGCAGCACCCAGTCTAGCGGGAGCCTCGGGACCCAGTACTTC	CASSTQSSGSLGTQYF
TRBV7-3	TRBJ2-2	.	many	TGTGCCAGCAGCCCGCAACCCAGGGTTAGAAGTGTAACCGGGGAGCTGTTTTTT	CASSPQPRVRSVTGELFF
TRBV11-2	TRBJ2-7	TRBD1	medium-sized	TGTGCCAGCAGCTTAGCAGGTACAGGGGCGAGGCAGTACTTC	CASSLAGTGARQYF
TRBV5-1	TRBJ2-3	.	many	TGCGCCAGCAGCTTGGGAGTCGCGGGCACAGATACGCAGTATTTT	CASSLGVAGTDTQYF
TRBV28	TRBJ2-1	.	many	TGTGCCAGCAGTTTAGGACTAATAAGGGACGTAAGTACCCACAATGAGCAGTTCTTC	CASSLGLIRDVSTHNEQFF
TRBV10-3	TRBJ2-7	TRBD1	many	TGTGCCATCAGCAGACAGGGGGCGCTGAACGAGCAGTACTTC	CAISRQGALNEQYF
TRBV12-3/TRBV12-4	TRBJ2-2	.	few	TGTGCCAGCAGTTTAATAGCGCCATCGAACACCGGGGAGCTGTTTTTT	CASSLIAPSNTGELFF
TRBV6-1	TRBJ2-2	.	medium-sized	TGTGCCAGCAGTTTAACCGGGGAGCTGTTTTTT	CASSLTGELFF
TRBV12-3/TRBV12-4	TRBJ1-2	TRBD1	.	TGTGCCAGCAGCTCGACAGGGTTTGGCTACACCTTC	CASSSTGFGYTF
TRBV3-1	TRBJ2-3	.	few	TGTGCCAGCAGCCAACGGGCAGATACGCAGTATTTT	CASSQRADTQYF
TRBV11-3	TRBJ2-7	TRBD2	few	TGTGCCAGCAGCCTCCGACTAGCGGGAGGAAAAGAGCAGTACTTC	CASSLRLAGGKEQYF
TRBV9	TRBJ2-3	TRBD1	.	TGTGCCAGCAGCGTTGAAACAGGGGGGTATACGCAGTATTTT	CASSVETGGYTQYF
TRBV9	TRBJ1-2	.	few	TGTGCCAGCAGTCTCCGGGACACGCACTATGGCTACACCTTC	CASSLRDTHYGYTF
TRBV6-6	TRBJ1-1	.	.	TGTGCCAGCAGTTACTCGGGGACTGAAAGGAACACTGAAGCTTTCTTT	CASSYSGTERNTEAFF
TRBV27	TRBJ1-1	.	.	TGTGCCAGCAGCGTCAGTACCGCGGGGGACACTGAAGCTTTCTTT	CASSVSTAGDTEAFF
TRBV5-6	TRBJ2-5	.	many	TGTGCCAGCAGCTTGGCCCAAGAGACCCAGTACTTC	CASSLAQETQYF
TRBV15	TRBJ1-6	.	.	TGTGCCACCAGCAGCTCACAGTCGGGTTCACCCCTCCACTTT	CATSSSQSGSPLHF
TRBV2	TRBJ2-5	TRBD1	many	TGTGCCAGCACCGAGGTGGGGGACAGGGTTGACTTC	CASTEVGDRVDF
TRBV7-2	TRBJ1-2	.	few	TGTGCCAGCACCTTACGGGATACGTCGTATGGCTACACCTTC	CASTLRDTSYGYTF
TRBV12-3/TRBV12-4	TRBJ2-7	.	few	TGTGCCAGCAGTTCCACAGGCTTCCTATGGTACTTC	CASSSTGFLWYF
TRBV20-1	TRBJ1-2	.	.	TGCAGTGCTAGAGGGGTGGGGAGGGACTATGGCTACACCTTC	CSARGVGRDYGYTF
TRBV12-5	TRBJ1-3	.	few	TGTGCTAGTGGTTTGGGTCGTTTTAACATGGCCGGAAACACCATATATTTT	CASGLGRFNMAGNTIYF
TRBV18	TRBJ1-2	.	many	TGTGCCAGCTCACCAGCAAGAGGATATGGCTACACCTTC	CASSPARGYGYTF
TRBV6-1	TRBJ2-7	.	medium-sized	TGTGCCAGCAGAGCCGGGACGGCAACCTACGAGCAGTACTTC	CASRAGTATYEQYF
TRBV20-1	TRBJ2-1	.	.	TGCAGTGCTAGAGAGACGTGGGAGTTGGGGTCCAATGAGCAGTTCTTC	CSARETWELGSNEQFF
TRBV2	TRBJ1-2	.	.	TGTGTCAGCAGACCACCGGGCCTCACGTGGGGCTACACCTTC	CVSRPPGLTWGYTF
TRBV6-2/TRBV6-3	TRBJ2-2	.	few	TGTGCCAGCAGTGATTCTCGGACTGACACCGGGGAGCTGTTTTTT	CASSDSRTDTGELFF
TRBV5-4	TRBJ2-1	TRBD2	.	TGTGCCAGCAGCTTCGGGACTAGCGGGAGGGCCTTGTCCAATGAGCAGTTCTTC	CASSFGTSGRALSNEQFF
TRBV18	TRBJ2-1	.	once	TGTGCCAGCTCACCTCCGGGACTTAACCATGAGCAGTTCTTC	CASSPPGLNHEQFF
TRBV20-1	TRBJ2-7	.	many	TGCAGTGCTAGACAGCGGACCTCCTACGAGCAGTACTTC	CSARQRTSYEQYF
TRBV7-6	TRBJ2-1	.	many	TGTGCCAGCAGCTCCCCGGACTACCGCTTCGGGGGCAATGAGCAGTTCTTC	CASSSPDYRFGGNEQFF
TRBV7-9	TRBJ2-7	.	many	TGTGCCAGCAGTTCCGGGGTGCGGCGGGAGCAGTACTTC	CASSSGVRREQYF
TRBV14	TRBJ1-2	.	few	TGTGCCAGAAGCGAGGTGGAGTGGGGCTATGGCTACACCTTC	CARSEVEWGYGYTF
TRBV2	TRBJ2-1	TRBD2	few	TGTGCCAGCAGGGAGACTAGCGGGAGCTCCTACAATGAGCAGTTCTTC	CASRETSGSSYNEQFF
TRBV28	TRBJ1-5	.	few	TGTGCCAGCACCTCGAGGGCCATGGGGCCCCAGCATTTT	CASTSRAMGPQHF
TRBV28	TRBJ1-4	TRBD1	few	TGTGCCAGCAGCACCTATTTACCCACCGGGACAGGGTGGGTAAAACTGTTTTTT	CASSTYLPTGTGWVKLFF
TRBV25-1	TRBJ2-5	.	few	TGTGCCAGCAGTCGGGATTCGTCCGGGGCCCAGTACTTC	CASSRDSSGAQYF
TRBV20-1	TRBJ2-7	.	.	TGCAGTGCTAGACATTGCCCCTACGAGCAGTACTTC	CSARHCPYEQYF
TRBV19	TRBJ2-5	.	many	TGTGCCAGTAGTATAAGATCCAGGCAAGAGACCCAGTACTTC	CASSIRSRQETQYF
TRBV9	TRBJ2-7	.	.	TGTGCCAGAAGCACTGGGACACCCTACGAGCAGTACTTC	CARSTGTPYEQYF
TRBV6-1	TRBJ2-2	.	medium-sized	TGTGCCAGCAATAAACCTAGCGCCACCGGGGAGCTGTTTTTT	CASNKPSATGELFF
TRBV15	TRBJ2-1	TRBD2	many	TGTGCCACCAGCAGAGGACGGGGACTAGCGGGGGAGCAGTTCTTC	CATSRGRGLAGEQFF
TRBV20-1	TRBJ1-4	.	many	TGCAGTGCTGGTCAGGGTTTAGCTAATGAAAAACTGTTTTTT	CSAGQGLANEKLFF
TRBV18	TRBJ2-2	.	.	TGTGCCAGCTCACCAGTAGTGAGAGACGGGATCGGGGAGCTGTTTTTT	CASSPVVRDGIGELFF
TRBV6-5	TRBJ1-2	.	.	TGTGCCAGCAGTTACCAGAATCGTGGCTACACCTTC	CASSYQNRGYTF
TRBV20-1	TRBJ2-7	TRBD1	many	TGCAGTGCTAGAGACGCAGGGACAGCCTACGAGCAGTACTTC	CSARDAGTAYEQYF
TRBV27	TRBJ1-2	TRBD1	.	TGTGCCAGCAGTTCCGCTCCGACAGGGGGGGGCTACACCTTC	CASSSAPTGGGYTF